The 11 T cell receptor beta chains presented below share a single source sample, sequenced in a study of cytomegalovirus exposure and HLA in healthy donors. Primers: 60 Vbeta forward and 13 Jbeta reverse. Produced via immunoSEQ multiplex PCR; TCRdb's table is partial and in-frame only. This sample has 90,000 to 140,000 clones, with 60% to 80% found just once. The sample comprised PBMCs. The receptors derive from a man aged 30-40 years in good health and CMV-seronegative.

The rearrangement joins TRBV7-2 to TRBJ1-6; 8 bases fit TRBD1. Germline values: CDR1 SGHTA, CDR2 FQGNSA. The CDR3 has 15 residues. V gave up 6 bases and J gave up 10 bases; unmatched junction bases: 11. CDR3 protein: CASSRNTGGGSPLHF. The CDR3, as DNA: TGTGCCAGCAGTCGAAATACAGGGGGAGGCTCACCCCTCCACTTT.

The V and J genes are TRBV7-9 and TRBJ2-5, with TRBD2 matching 7 bases. J gave up 5 bases and V 5 bases, and 14 bases lay outside the gene matches. Germline-derived CDR1 and CDR2 are SEHNR and FQNEAQ (reference sequence). The CDR3 extends over 16 amino acids. The CDR3 loop reads CASSRGTGGRSETQYF. CDR3 bases: TGTGCCAGCAGCCGGGGCACGGGGGGAAGATCGGAGACCCAGTACTTC.

The chain links TRBV9 to TRBJ2-5; TRBD2 agrees at 9 bases. Per the germline V gene, CDR1 is SGDLS and CDR2 is YYNGEE. The CDR3 sequence is 14 residues long. V gave up 6 bases and J gave up 3 bases; unmatched junction bases: 6. The CDR3 region is CASTSGLAKETQYF. The CDR3 bases are TGTGCCAGCACTTCGGGACTAGCAAAAGAGACCCAGTACTTC.

The V and J genes are TRBV5-6 and TRBJ2-5; D ambiguous. Trimming removed 4 bases at V and 4 bases at J, with 5 bases between. CDR1 is SGHDT, CDR2 YYEEEE, per germline. The CDR3 contains 11 residues. The CDR3: CASSLRETQYF. CDR3 sequence (DNA): TGTGCCAGCAGCCTCCGAGAGACCCAGTACTTC.

The rearrangement joins TRBV5-5 to TRBJ1-1; TRBD1 is a possible D gene (5 bases). Trimming took off 0 bases at V and 8 bases at J, with 5 bases between the two ends. This CDR3 region has 11 residues. Looked up from germline, CDR1 is SGHKS and CDR2 is YYEKEE (reference sequence). Here the CDR3 DNA reads TGTGCCAGCAGCTTGGGACAGGAAGCTTTCTTT. Translating gives CASSLGQEAFF. Full variable domain (rest looked up from reference TRBV5-5 and TRBJ1-1): DAGVTQSPTHLIKTRGQQVTLRCSPISGHKSVSWYQQVLGQGPQFIFQYYEKEERGRGNFPDRFSARQFPNYSSELNVNALLLGDSALYLCASSLGQEAFFGQGTRLTVV.

This chain links TRBV9 with TRBJ1-2; tentative D call: TRBD1 (5 bases). Germline loops: CDR1 SGDLS, CDR2 YYNGEE. V was pared by 5 bases and J by 7 bases, with 18 bases between. This CDR3 spans 14 amino acids. CDR3 region: CASRANQGLVGYTF. CDR3 nucleotides: TGTGCCAGCAGAGCGAATCAGGGCTTGGTTGGCTACACCTTC.

The chain carries TRBV7-2 and TRBJ1-5, with TRBD1 matching 7 bases. Unmatched junction bases numbered 1, after V lost 0 bases and J lost 5 bases. CDR1 is SGHTA, CDR2 FQGNSA, per germline. The CDR3 sequence is 14 residues long. CDR3 sequence (DNA): TGTGCCAGCAGCTTAGCGACAGGGTATCAGCCCCAGCATTTT. This encodes CASSLATGYQPQHF.

The chain links TRBV9 to TRBJ1-3, with TRBD1 matching 7 bases. The CDR3 has 15 residues. Trimming at V came to 9 bases and at J to 6 bases, leaving 15 bases not matched to a gene. Looked up from germline, CDR1 is SGDLS and CDR2 is YYNGEE. CDR3 sequence: CATSRTGSLSNTIYF. Here the CDR3 DNA reads TGTGCCACCTCCCGGACAGGTTCTCTTTCAAACACCATATATTTT. The full variable domain, with the rest looked up from reference TRBV9 and TRBJ1-3, is DSGVTQTPKHLITATGQRVTLRCSPRSGDLSVYWYQQSLDQGLQFLIQYYNGEERAKGNILERFSAQQFPDLHSELNLSSLELGDSALYFCATSRTGSLSNTIYFGEGSWLTVV.

The chain carries TRBV21-1 and TRBJ2-1; the listed D gene, TRBD2, was not tested against the DNA. TRBV21-1 is shown as a pseudogene. The CDR3 spans 16 residues. The CDR3 sequence: CASSKFGGESYNEQFF. The CDR3 coding sequence is TGTGCCAGCAGCAAATTCGGAGGGGAATCCTACAATGAGCAGTTCTTC.

The V call is TRBV4-2, the J call TRBJ2-5, with 14 bases identical to TRBD2. The CDR3 loop spans 16 amino acids. V trimming: 1 base; J trimming: 5 bases; junction bases outside the gene matches: 3. Per the germline V gene, CDR1 is LGHNA and CDR2 is YNFKEQ. The CDR3 DNA reads as TGTGCCAGCAGCCAAGTGGGACTAGCGGGAGTGGAGACCCAGTACTTC. Encoded protein: CASSQVGLAGVETQYF.

The V call is TRBV6-5, the J call TRBJ1-2; no clear D gene. From germline, CDR1 is MNHEY and CDR2 SVGAGI. The CDR3 is made up of 11 amino acids. The V and J ends lost 2 bases and 7 bases respectively, with 5 bases between them. The chain's CDR3 is CASSYGVGYTF. CDR3 nucleotides: TGTGCCAGCAGTTACGGAGTTGGCTACACCTTC.